This TCR beta chain was sequenced in a study of shared clonotypes between healthy human individuals. General study points: Unshared clonotypes carried lower generation probabilities than those common to all four donors.

For this clone: Its antigen is still unknown. This CDR3 is also generated by other DNA sequences in the sample.

Measured with immunoSEQ multiplex PCR; TCRdb has only the in-frame clones, and not every one. The data contain some 2.1 million clones, approximately 95% of them singletons. This CDR3 is built from 13 residues. Germline lookup yields CDR1 MNHEY and CDR2 SVGAGI. With V trimmed by 8 bases and J by 1 base, 1 base remained unmatched. This clonotype was sampled from a man aged 18 to 29 in good health. Sequenced material: naive CD4+ T cells sorted from blood. Specified subset: CD45RA+ positively selected. The chain combines TRBV6-5 with TRBJ2-5, with 10 bases fitting TRBD2. This chain's CDR3 is CASRTSGQETQYF. CDR3 nucleotide sequence: TGTGCCAGCCGGACTAGCGGCCAAGAGACCCAGTACTTC.